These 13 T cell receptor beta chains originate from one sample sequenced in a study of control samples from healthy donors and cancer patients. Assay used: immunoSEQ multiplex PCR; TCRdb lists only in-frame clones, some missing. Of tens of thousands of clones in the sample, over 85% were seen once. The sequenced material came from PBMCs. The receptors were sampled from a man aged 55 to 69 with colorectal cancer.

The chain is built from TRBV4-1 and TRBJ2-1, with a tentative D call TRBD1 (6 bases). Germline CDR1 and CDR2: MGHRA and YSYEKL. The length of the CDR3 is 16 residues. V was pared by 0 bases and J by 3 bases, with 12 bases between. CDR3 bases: TGCGCCAGCAGCCAAGATACACAGGGCGACTACAATGAGCAGTTCTTC. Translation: CASSQDTQGDYNEQFF.

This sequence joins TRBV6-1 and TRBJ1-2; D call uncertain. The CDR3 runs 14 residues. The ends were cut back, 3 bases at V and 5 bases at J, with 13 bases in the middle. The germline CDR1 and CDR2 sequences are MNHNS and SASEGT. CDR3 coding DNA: TGTGCCAGCAGTGACGCGGGCAGCTTATATGGCTACACCTTC. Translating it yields CASSDAGSLYGYTF.

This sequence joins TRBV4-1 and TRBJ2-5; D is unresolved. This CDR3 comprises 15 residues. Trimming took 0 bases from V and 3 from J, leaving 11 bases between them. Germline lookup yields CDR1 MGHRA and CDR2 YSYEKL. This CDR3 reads CASSQDTLGKETQYF. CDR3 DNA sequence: TGCGCCAGCAGCCAAGACACACTGGGAAAAGAGACCCAGTACTTC.

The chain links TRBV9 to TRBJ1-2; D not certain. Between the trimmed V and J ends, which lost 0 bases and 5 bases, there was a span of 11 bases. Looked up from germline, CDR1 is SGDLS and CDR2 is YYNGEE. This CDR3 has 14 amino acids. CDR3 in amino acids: CASSVEEQGYGYTF. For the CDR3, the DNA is TGTGCCAGCAGCGTAGAGGAGCAAGGTTATGGCTACACCTTC.

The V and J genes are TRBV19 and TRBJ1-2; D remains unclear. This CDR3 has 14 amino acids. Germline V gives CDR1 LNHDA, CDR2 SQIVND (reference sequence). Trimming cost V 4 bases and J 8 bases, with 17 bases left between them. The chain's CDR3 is CASSTRRPGEGYTF. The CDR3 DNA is TGTGCCAGTAGTACCCGCCGGCCGGGTGAGGGCTACACCTTC.

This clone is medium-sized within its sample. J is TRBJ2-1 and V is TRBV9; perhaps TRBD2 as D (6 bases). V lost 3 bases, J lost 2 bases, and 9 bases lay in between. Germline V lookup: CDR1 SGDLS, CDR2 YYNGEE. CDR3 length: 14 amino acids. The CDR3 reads CASSAGEPYNEQFF. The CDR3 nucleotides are TGTGCCAGCAGCGCGGGAGAACCCTACAATGAGCAGTTCTTC.

CDR3 coding DNA: TGTGCCAGCAGCGCTAAACGTCCCACAGGGTGCGGAGGGGAGCTGTTTTTT. Translated: CASSAKRPTGCGGELFF. The V call is TRBV21-1, the J call TRBJ2-2; the table gives TRBD1 as D, unverified against the DNA. TRBV21-1 is shown as a pseudogene. This CDR3 contains 17 residues.

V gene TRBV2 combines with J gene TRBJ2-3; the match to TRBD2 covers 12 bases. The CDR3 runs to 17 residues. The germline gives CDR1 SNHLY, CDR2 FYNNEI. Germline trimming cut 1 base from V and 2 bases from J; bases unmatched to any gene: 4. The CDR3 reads CASSEDTSGGSTDTQYF. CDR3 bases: TGTGCCAGCAGTGAAGACACTAGCGGGGGGTCCACAGATACGCAGTATTTT.

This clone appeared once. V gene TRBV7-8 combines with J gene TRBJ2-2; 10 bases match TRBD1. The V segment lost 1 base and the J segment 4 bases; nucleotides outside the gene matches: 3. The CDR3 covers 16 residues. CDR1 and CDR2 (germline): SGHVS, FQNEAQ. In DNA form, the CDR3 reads TGTGCCAGCAGCTTAGGGGACAGGGGTGGCACCGGGGAGCTGTTTTTT. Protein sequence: CASSLGDRGGTGELFF. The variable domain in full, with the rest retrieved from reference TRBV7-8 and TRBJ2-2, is GAGVSQSPRYKVAKRGQDVALRCDPISGHVSLFWYQQALGQGPEFLTYFQNEAQLDKSGLPSDRFFAERPEGSVSTLKIQRTQQEDSAVYLCASSLGDRGGTGELFFGEGSRLTVL.

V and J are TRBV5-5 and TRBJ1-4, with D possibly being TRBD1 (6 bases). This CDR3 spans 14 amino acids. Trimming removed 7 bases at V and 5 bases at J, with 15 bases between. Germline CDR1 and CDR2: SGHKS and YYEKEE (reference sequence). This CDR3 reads CASGPGHLNEKLFF. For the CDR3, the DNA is TGTGCCAGCGGACCGGGACATTTGAATGAAAAACTGTTTTTT.

The CDR3 protein is CASSPSHGLSEQFF. The DNA for the CDR3 is TGTGCCAGCAGTCCTAGCCACGGACTATCCGAGCAGTTCTTC. The chain employs TRBV27 and TRBJ2-1; D may be TRBD2 (6 bases). V was clipped by 5 bases and J by 10 bases, with 18 bases between them. The V gene's germline CDR1 is MNHEY and CDR2 SMNVEV (reference sequence). The CDR3 runs to 14 residues.

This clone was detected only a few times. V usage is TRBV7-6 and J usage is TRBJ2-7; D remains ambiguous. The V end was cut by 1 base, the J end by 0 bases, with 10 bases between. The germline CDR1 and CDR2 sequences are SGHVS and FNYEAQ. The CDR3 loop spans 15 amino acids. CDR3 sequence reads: CASSLGHTRSYEQYF. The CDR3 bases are TGTGCCAGCAGCTTAGGGCACACCCGCTCCTACGAGCAGTACTTC. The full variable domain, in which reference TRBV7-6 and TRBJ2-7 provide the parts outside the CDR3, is GAGVSQSPRYKVTKRGQDVALRCDPISGHVSLYWYRQALGQGPEFLTYFNYEAQQDKSGLPNDRFSAERPEGSISTLTIQRTEQRDSAMYRCASSLGHTRSYEQYFGPGTRLTVT.

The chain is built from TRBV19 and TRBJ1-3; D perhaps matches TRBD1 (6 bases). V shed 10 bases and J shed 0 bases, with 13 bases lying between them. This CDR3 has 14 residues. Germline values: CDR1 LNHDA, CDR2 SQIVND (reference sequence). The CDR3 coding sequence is TGTGCCACTTCTAAGGGGGACTCTGGAAACACCATATATTTT. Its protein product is CATSKGDSGNTIYF.